The 25 T cell receptor beta chains below all came from one sample that was sequenced in a study of cytomegalovirus exposure and HLA in healthy donors. It was with 60 Vbeta and 13 Jbeta primers that the PCR ran. Data came from immunoSEQ multiplex PCR; TCRdb stores just in-frame clones and leaves some out. There are about 200,000 clones in the sample; 80% to 90% occur only once, and about 3% lies in the top ten. Material: PBMCs. These TCRs come from a young man in good health and CMV-seronegative.

The J gene is TRBJ2-5, the V gene TRBV5-4; 7 bases align to TRBD1. V lost 4 bases to trimming and J lost 1 base; unmatched junction nucleotides: 7. The germline gives CDR1 SGHNT, CDR2 YYREEE (reference sequence). The CDR3 length is 15 residues. The CDR3 sequence is CASSPEDRRQETQYF. The DNA of the CDR3 is TGTGCCAGCAGCCCGGAGGACAGGCGCCAAGAGACCCAGTACTTC.

V usage is TRBV6-6 and J usage is TRBJ1-5, with D unresolved. The germline V and J ends were trimmed by 4 bases and 2 bases, with 12 bases remaining between them. Germline V gene lookup returns CDR1 MNHNY and CDR2 SVGAGI (reference sequence). CDR3 length: 15 residues. The CDR3 DNA sequence: TGTGCCAGCAGTTCGGGTTCAAGTGGCAATCAGCCCCAGCATTTT. The encoded protein is CASSSGSSGNQPQHF.

The J gene is TRBJ1-6, the V gene TRBV6-6, with TRBD1 as a possible D gene (5 bases). The ends were cut back, 2 bases at V and 11 bases at J, with 7 bases in the middle. The CDR3 loop spans 12 amino acids. Germline CDR1 and CDR2: MNHNY and SVGAGI (reference sequence). This CDR3 is CASSYDSAPLHF. DNA of the CDR3: TGTGCCAGCAGTTACGACAGTGCACCCCTCCACTTT.

Only one count was recorded for this clone. The CDR3 bases are TGTGCCAGTAGTCCAGCGGTGAGACAAAATAGCTACGAGCAGTACTTC. Protein product: CASSPAVRQNSYEQYF. This chain joins TRBV19 and TRBJ2-7, with D perhaps TRBD2 (5 bases). The CDR3 sequence is 16 residues long. Germline V gene lookup returns CDR1 LNHDA and CDR2 SQIVND (reference sequence). V was trimmed by 5 bases and J by 3 bases, leaving 20 bases between them.

CDR3 sequence reads: CASMVWSSYNEQFF. CDR3 in DNA: TGTGCCAGTATGGTTTGGAGCTCCTACAATGAGCAGTTCTTC. V usage is TRBV28 and J usage is TRBJ2-1, with D unclear. The CDR3 loop spans 14 amino acids. The V end was cut by 9 bases, the J end by 0 bases, with 12 bases between. CDR1 and CDR2 from the germline V gene are MDHEN and SYDVKM.

This rearrangement joins TRBV15 to TRBJ2-7; perhaps TRBD1 as D (6 bases). The CDR3 extends over 15 amino acids. Germline CDR1 LNHNV, CDR2 YYDKDF (reference sequence). V was trimmed by 1 base and J by 5 bases, leaving 15 bases between them. The CDR3 region is CATSRGRQALHEQYF. CDR3 DNA: TGTGCCACCAGCAGAGGTCGACAGGCCCTCCACGAGCAGTACTTC. The entire variable domain, with the rest obtained from reference TRBV15 and TRBJ2-7, is as follows: DAMVIQNPRYQVTQFGKPVTLSCSQTLNHNVMYWYQQKSSQAPKLLFHYYDKDFNNEADTPDNFQSRRPNTSFCFLDIRSPGLGDTAMYLCATSRGRQALHEQYFGPGTRLTVT.

In its sample, this clone was seen once. This sequence joins TRBV6-5 and TRBJ1-1; D unresolved. From germline, CDR1 is MNHEY and CDR2 SVGAGI. This CDR3 has 16 amino acids. The V end was cut by 0 bases, the J end by 6 bases, with 17 bases between. Here the CDR3 reads CASSYSSPRVMAEAFF. CDR3 DNA: TGTGCCAGCAGTTACTCGAGTCCGCGGGTGATGGCTGAAGCTTTCTTT.

The chain joins TRBV12-2 to TRBJ2-7; the table assigns TRBD1, which was not confirmed against the DNA. TRBV12-2 is annotated as a pseudogene. The CDR3 loop spans 18 amino acids. The CDR3 region is CASRPAGQGSLSSYEQYF. CDR3 coding DNA: TGTGCAAGTCGCCCCGCGGGACAGGGAAGTTTGAGTAGCTACGAGCAGTACTTC.

The V and J genes are TRBV5-1 and TRBJ1-1, with no clear D. CDR1 is SGHRS and CDR2 is YFSETQ in the germline V gene. Trimming took 1 base from V and 1 from J, leaving 17 bases between them. This CDR3 has 17 residues. The CDR3 is CASSLFAGLGRNTEAFF. The CDR3 region has the DNA TGCGCCAGCAGCTTGTTCGCGGGCCTCGGGAGGAACACTGAAGCTTTCTTT.

The gene calls are TRBV5-1 and TRBJ2-7, with D possibly being TRBD1 (5 bases). The CDR3 is made up of 13 amino acids. Germline loops: CDR1 SGHRS, CDR2 YFSETQ. Trimming took off 0 bases at V and 11 bases at J, with 15 bases between the two ends. This CDR3 reads CASSLAGHSMEYF. The CDR3 coding sequence is TGCGCCAGCAGCTTGGCCGGACATTCTATGGAGTACTTC.

The chain carries TRBV19 and TRBJ1-2, with D possibly TRBD1 on 5 matching bases. The CDR3 sequence is 12 residues long. Trimming cost V 5 bases and J 4 bases, with 8 bases left between them. Germline loops: CDR1 LNHDA, CDR2 SQIVND (reference sequence). The CDR3 sequence: CASSLQGYGYTF. The CDR3 DNA reads as TGTGCCAGTAGTCTCCAGGGCTATGGCTACACCTTC.

This clone turned up a few times. V usage is TRBV5-5 and J usage is TRBJ2-7, with D hard to call. V was shortened by 1 base and J by 6 bases, with 5 bases between the two germline ends. Germline V gene data show CDR1 as SGHKS and CDR2 as YYEKEE (reference sequence). This CDR3 has 11 amino acids. CDR3: CASSLSAEQYF. CDR3 DNA: TGTGCCAGCAGCTTGAGCGCCGAGCAGTACTTC.

This rearrangement joins TRBV5-1 to TRBJ1-1; D not certain. Deletions cut 1 base from V and 0 bases from J, with 10 bases between. The CDR3 is 15 amino acids. The germline V gene has CDR1 SGHRS and CDR2 YFSETQ. CDR3 nucleotides: TGCGCCAGCAGCTTGTCGGGGTCAATGAACACTGAAGCTTTCTTT. Translated: CASSLSGSMNTEAFF. The complete variable domain, with remaining parts taken from reference TRBV5-1 and TRBJ1-1, reads KAGVTQTPRYLIKTRGQQVTLSCSPISGHRSVSWYQQTPGQGLQFLFEYFSETQRNKGNFPGRFSGRQFSNSRSEMNVSTLELGDSALYLCASSLSGSMNTEAFFGQGTRLTVV.

The chain uses TRBV28 and TRBJ1-6; tentative D call: TRBD1 (6 bases). This CDR3 is built from 16 residues. CDR1 and CDR2 (germline): MDHEN, SYDVKM. V was pared by 7 bases and J by 8 bases, with 21 bases between. The CDR3 spells CASIIGGGTGHSPLHF. Here the CDR3 DNA reads TGTGCCAGCATCATAGGGGGGGGGACGGGGCATTCACCCCTCCACTTT.

The chain recombines TRBV6-5 with TRBJ1-6; unclear D gene. The CDR3 is made up of 14 amino acids. V was pared by 2 bases and J by 7 bases, with 9 bases between. Germline CDR1 is MNHEY and CDR2 is SVGAGI. The CDR3 protein is CASSYQSGNSPLHF. CDR3 nucleotides: TGTGCCAGCAGTTACCAGTCAGGCAATTCACCCCTCCACTTT.

This chain joins TRBV6-5 and TRBJ2-7; D is possibly TRBD1 (6 bases). Trimming left V 0 bases short and J 0 bases short, with 12 bases between. CDR1 MNHEY and CDR2 SVGAGI come from the germline V gene. This CDR3 has 16 amino acids. The CDR3 bases are TGTGCCAGCAGTTACTCGACAGGCCGGCACTCCTACGAGCAGTACTTC. Translating it yields CASSYSTGRHSYEQYF.

The chain uses TRBV10-1 and TRBJ1-1, with D hard to call. CDR1 is WNHNN, CDR2 SYGVQD, per germline (reference sequence). The CDR3 consists of 13 residues. V lost 9 bases and J lost 1, with 12 bases in between. CDR3 residues: CAREARGNTEAFF. The CDR3 coding sequence is TGCGCCAGGGAGGCACGGGGGAACACTGAAGCTTTCTTT.

The chain uses TRBV7-6 and TRBJ2-3; 10 bases fit TRBD2. The CDR3 sequence is 16 residues long. With V trimmed by 3 bases and J by 1 base, 4 bases remained unmatched. Germline lookup yields CDR1 SGHVS and CDR2 FNYEAQ. Here the CDR3 reads CASSLLLAGGTDTQYF. The CDR3 nucleotides read TGTGCCAGCAGCTTGCTCCTAGCGGGGGGCACAGATACGCAGTATTTT.

V usage is TRBV29-1 and J usage is TRBJ2-7; 8 bases align to TRBD1. The V and J ends lost 6 bases and 2 bases, in that order; junction bases with no gene match: 9. There are 14 residues in the CDR3. Germline V gives CDR1 SQVTM, CDR2 ANQGSEA. The CDR3 sequence is CSVDGRTGTYEQYF. CDR3 nucleotide sequence: TGCAGCGTAGATGGGAGGACAGGGACCTACGAGCAGTACTTC.

This chain uses TRBV5-4 with TRBJ1-2; D not resolved. Germline-derived CDR1 and CDR2 are SGHNT and YYREEE (reference sequence). The CDR3 covers 13 residues. Trimming took off 0 bases at V and 2 bases at J, with 5 bases between the two ends. The CDR3 nucleotides are TGTGCCAGCAGCTTGGGACTAAACTATGGCTACACCTTC. Translating it yields CASSLGLNYGYTF.

This chain uses TRBV5-6 with TRBJ1-1; no clear D. This CDR3 has 15 residues. Germline CDR1 reads SGHDT; CDR2 reads YYEEEE. Deletions cut 3 bases from V and 1 base from J, with 13 bases between. In DNA form, the CDR3 reads TGTGCCAGCAGCTCACCCCCTCGGGAGAACACTGAAGCTTTCTTT. Translated, it gives CASSSPPRENTEAFF.

The CDR3 loop is CASSLETGYGYTF. The CDR3 bases are TGCGCCAGCAGCTTGGAGACTGGCTATGGCTACACCTTC. The chain uses TRBV5-1 and TRBJ1-2, with no clear D. Germline-derived CDR1 and CDR2 are SGHRS and YFSETQ. V was shortened by 0 bases and J by 4 bases, with 7 bases between the two germline ends. The CDR3 contains 13 residues.

The gene calls are TRBV5-4 and TRBJ2-5; D perhaps matches TRBD1 (5 bases). The V gene's germline CDR1 is SGHNT and CDR2 YYREEE (reference sequence). The CDR3 covers 14 residues. Trimming left V 4 bases short and J 7 bases short, with 17 bases between. The CDR3 DNA follows: TGTGCCAGCAGCATTTCAGGGCGGCCAGGGACCCAGTACTTC. Protein sequence: CASSISGRPGTQYF.

This chain links TRBV5-1 with TRBJ2-2, with 12 bases that match TRBD1. The CDR3 covers 18 residues. CDR1 SGHRS and CDR2 YFSETQ come from the germline V gene. Trimming removed 2 bases from V and 3 bases from J; junction bases left unmatched: 8. DNA of the CDR3: TGCGCCAGCAGCTTCCTCCGGGACAGGGGGCTGGACACCGGGGAGCTGTTTTTT. This gives the protein CASSFLRDRGLDTGELFF. Based on the CDR3 plus reference TRBV5-1 and TRBJ2-2, the full variable domain is KAGVTQTPRYLIKTRGQQVTLSCSPISGHRSVSWYQQTPGQGLQFLFEYFSETQRNKGNFPGRFSGRQFSNSRSEMNVSTLELGDSALYLCASSFLRDRGLDTGELFFGEGSRLTVL.

The V call is TRBV5-1, the J call TRBJ2-3, with 9 bases matching TRBD1. This CDR3 comprises 14 residues. Germline CDR1 SGHRS, CDR2 YFSETQ. With V trimmed by 7 bases and J by 4 bases, 7 bases remained unmatched. CDR3 region: CASATGGASDTQYF. The CDR3 DNA follows: TGCGCCAGCGCCACAGGGGGCGCGTCAGATACGCAGTATTTT.